The text below deals with one T cell receptor (beta chain). The antigen remains undetermined. This specimen comes from a study of beta chain features in type 1 diabetes. Study-level results: A moderate, significant TCRB CDR3 shortening appeared in type 1 diabetes across four CD4+ subsets.

What was sequenced were expressed TCRB transcripts, since all of the isolated RNA had been reverse transcribed. This table comes from immunoSEQ multiplex PCR, and its TCRdb copy is limited to in-frame clones, with some not included. The sample lists about 270,000 clones; 14% were seen once. V was trimmed by 2 bases and J by 2 bases, leaving 7 bases between them. Germline loops: CDR1 SGDLS, CDR2 YYNGEE. The CDR3 contains 13 residues. This sequence was found in a man aged 25-40 years with type 1 diabetes. V is TRBV9 and J is TRBJ2-5; a weak D match, TRBD1 (6 bases). The sequencing sample was made of naive CD4+ T cells from blood. CDR3 protein: CASSVQGQETQYF. The CDR3 nucleotides read TGTGCCAGCAGCGTTCAGGGGCAAGAGACCCAGTACTTC.